This record covers a single T cell receptor (beta chain). Its antigen is not identified. Germline CDR1 and CDR2: SGHVS and FQNEAQ. This CDR3 is 15 amino acids long. V was shortened by 2 bases and J by 6 bases, with 16 bases between the two germline ends. TCRdb redid the calling of the reads with MiXCR, one entry per CDR3 protein. The sample lists approximately 260,000 distinct CDR3 sequences, less than 25% occurring once. The entry originates in a study of T cell repertoires in cytomegalovirus infection. Study background: Matching HLA type and CMV infection were both indicated by public TCR beta signatures.

Here the sequenced sample was cultured PBMCs, taken from culture after CMV antigen stimulation. The chain carries TRBV7-8 and TRBJ1-2; D is unresolved. The TCR was taken from a human donor in good health (CMV status not recorded). Some clones in this sample may be carry-over from other donors' samples. The CDR3 nucleotides read TGTGCCAGCAGCTTATCAATGGGTAGCAATGATGGCTACACCTTC. This codes for CASSLSMGSNDGYTF. Filled out from reference TRBV7-8 and TRBJ1-2, the complete variable domain reads GAGVSQSPRYKVAKRGQDVALRCDPISGHVSLFWYQQALGQGPEFLTYFQNEAQLDKSGLPSDRFFAERPEGSVSTLKIQRTQQEDSAVYLCASSLSMGSNDGYTFGSGTRLTVV.